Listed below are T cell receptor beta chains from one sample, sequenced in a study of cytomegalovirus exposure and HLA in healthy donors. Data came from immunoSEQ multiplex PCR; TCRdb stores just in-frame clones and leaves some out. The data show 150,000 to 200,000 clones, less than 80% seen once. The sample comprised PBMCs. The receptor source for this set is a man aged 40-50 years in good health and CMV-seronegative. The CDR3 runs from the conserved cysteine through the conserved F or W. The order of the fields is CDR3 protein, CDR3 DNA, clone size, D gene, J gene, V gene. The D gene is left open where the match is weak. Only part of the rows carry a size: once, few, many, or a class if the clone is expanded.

CDR3: CASSLNLPGNTGELFF
DNA: TGTGCTAGCAGCTTAAACCTCCCAGGGAACACCGGGGAGCTGTTTTTT
size: NA
D: NA
J: TRBJ2-2
V: TRBV7-7

CDR3: CASSLGASGGTDTQYF
DNA: TGTGCCAGCAGTTTAGGGGCTAGCGGGGGCACAGATACGCAGTATTTT
size: NA
D: TRBD2
J: TRBJ2-3
V: TRBV28

CDR3: CASSPGRTYEQYF
DNA: TGCGCCAGCAGCCCCGGGAGAACTTACGAGCAGTACTTC
size: once
D: NA
J: TRBJ2-7
V: TRBV5-1

CDR3: CSAEGYNEQFF
DNA: TGCAGTGCCGAGGGCTACAATGAGCAGTTCTTC
size: NA
D: NA
J: TRBJ2-1
V: TRBV20-1

CDR3: CASSYTAGTTDTQYF
DNA: TGTGCCAGCAGTTACACGGCAGGTACCACAGATACGCAGTATTTT
size: NA
D: NA
J: TRBJ2-3
V: TRBV6-5

CDR3: CASSYLTGELFF
DNA: TGTGCCAGCAGCTACCTAACCGGGGAGCTGTTTTTT
size: NA
D: NA
J: TRBJ2-2
V: TRBV7-2

CDR3: CASSLISLGSPSTDTQYF
DNA: TGTGCTAGCAGCTTAATTTCCTTGGGCTCCCCAAGCACAGATACGCAGTATTTT
size: NA
D: NA
J: TRBJ2-3
V: TRBV7-7

CDR3: CASSPSPGMYEQYF
DNA: TGTGCCAGCAGCCCCAGTCCAGGGATGTACGAGCAGTACTTC
size: NA
D: NA
J: TRBJ2-7
V: TRBV7-2

CDR3: CAWSQRERGTQYF
DNA: TGTGCCTGGAGCCAGCGGGAGAGAGGTACGCAGTATTTT
size: once
D: TRBD2
J: TRBJ2-3
V: TRBV30

CDR3: CASSSTPFAAETNGYTF
DNA: TGTGCCAGCAGTTCTACCCCCTTTGCAGCGGAAACGAATGGCTACACCTTC
size: NA
D: NA
J: TRBJ1-2
V: TRBV28

CDR3: CASSVLLSSYNEQFF
DNA: TGTGCCAGCAGCGTACTCCTTAGCTCCTACAATGAGCAGTTCTTC
size: few
D: NA
J: TRBJ2-1
V: TRBV9

CDR3: CASSLGTREHRYTF
DNA: TGTGCCAGCAGCTTGGGGACGCGGGAACATCGCTACACCTTC
size: NA
D: NA
J: TRBJ1-2
V: TRBV7-2

CDR3: CASSLSSSGLRNEQFF
DNA: TGTGCCAGCAGCTTAAGTAGTTCGGGACTACGCAATGAGCAGTTCTTC
size: NA
D: TRBD2
J: TRBJ2-1
V: TRBV7-2

CDR3: CASSLEGREVWEQYF
DNA: TGTGCCAGCAGCCTCGAGGGGCGGGAGGTTTGGGAGCAGTACTTC
size: NA
D: TRBD2
J: TRBJ2-7
V: TRBV28

CDR3: CASSPEAQGANYGYTF
DNA: TGCGCCAGCAGTCCCGAAGCCCAGGGGGCTAACTATGGCTACACCTTC
size: NA
D: TRBD1
J: TRBJ1-2
V: TRBV5-1

CDR3: CASSIDRDYEQYF
DNA: TGTGCTAGCAGCATTGACAGGGACTACGAGCAGTACTTC
size: NA
D: TRBD1
J: TRBJ2-7
V: TRBV7-7

CDR3: CASSPGQGGIGSGANVLTF
DNA: TGTGCCAGCAGTCCCGGACAGGGTGGTATAGGTTCTGGGGCCAACGTCCTGACTTTC
size: once
D: TRBD1
J: TRBJ2-6
V: TRBV28

CDR3: CASQRGTTYEQYF
DNA: TGTGCCAGCCAGCGGGGAACCACCTACGAGCAGTACTTC
size: NA
D: TRBD2
J: TRBJ2-7
V: TRBV7-2

CDR3: CASTTAGVNTEAFF
DNA: TGTGCCAGCACCACGGCAGGGGTAAACACTGAAGCTTTCTTT
size: NA
D: NA
J: TRBJ1-1
V: TRBV2

CDR3: CAWSPGSYEQYF
DNA: TGTGCCTGGTCCCCGGGGTCCTACGAGCAGTACTTC
size: NA
D: NA
J: TRBJ2-7
V: TRBV30

CDR3: CASSVDSGRPTYEQYF
DNA: TGTGCCAGCAGCGTAGATAGTGGGAGGCCCACCTACGAGCAGTACTTC
size: NA
D: NA
J: TRBJ2-7
V: TRBV9

CDR3: CASSHLAKNIQYF
DNA: TGTGCCAGCAGTCACTTAGCCAAAAACATTCAGTACTTC
size: NA
D: NA
J: TRBJ2-4
V: TRBV27

CDR3: CAYARWTSGDNEQFF
DNA: TGTGCCTACGCAAGGTGGACTAGCGGGGACAATGAGCAGTTCTTC
size: NA
D: TRBD2
J: TRBJ2-1
V: TRBV7-9

CDR3: CASSFWRGSGANVLTF
DNA: TGTGCCAGCAGTTTTTGGAGGGGTTCAGGGGCCAACGTCCTGACTTTC
size: NA
D: NA
J: TRBJ2-6
V: TRBV27

CDR3: CASSRDRNNEQFF
DNA: TGTGCCAGCAGCCGCGACAGAAACAATGAGCAGTTCTTC
size: NA
D: NA
J: TRBJ2-1
V: TRBV5-5

CDR3: CASSPPAGGLGEQYF
DNA: TGTGCCAGCTCACCACCAGCGGGAGGGCTGGGGGAGCAGTACTTC
size: NA
D: TRBD2
J: TRBJ2-7
V: TRBV18

CDR3: CASSYYRDEQYF
DNA: TGTGCCAGCAGTTACTACAGGGACGAGCAGTACTTC
size: NA
D: NA
J: TRBJ2-7
V: TRBV28

CDR3: CASSQDPASYYNEQFF
DNA: TGCGCCAGCAGCCAAGACCCCGCCTCCTACTACAATGAGCAGTTCTTC
size: NA
D: NA
J: TRBJ2-1
V: TRBV4-1

CDR3: CASSLAMSSYEQYF
DNA: TGTGCCAGCAGCTTAGCTATGAGCTCCTACGAGCAGTACTTC
size: NA
D: NA
J: TRBJ2-7
V: TRBV7-2

CDR3: CASSLWGTNTYEQYF
DNA: TGTGCCAGCAGCTTGTGGGGGACAAATACTTACGAGCAGTACTTC
size: NA
D: NA
J: TRBJ2-7
V: TRBV5-4

CDR3: CASSRDSYNEQFF
DNA: TGTGCCAGCAGCCGGGACAGCTACAATGAGCAGTTCTTC
size: NA
D: TRBD1
J: TRBJ2-1
V: TRBV27

CDR3: CASKREFGGYTF
DNA: TGTGCCAGCAAACGGGAGTTCGGTGGCTACACCTTC
size: NA
D: NA
J: TRBJ1-2
V: TRBV27

CDR3: CASSSTGGGTEAFF
DNA: TGTGCCAGCAGCTCCACAGGGGGGGGCACTGAAGCTTTCTTT
size: NA
D: TRBD1
J: TRBJ1-1
V: TRBV5-4

CDR3: CASSDGGVDFEAFF
DNA: TGTGCCAGCAGTGATGGGGGGGTTGATTTTGAAGCTTTCTTT
size: NA
D: NA
J: TRBJ1-1
V: TRBV2

CDR3: CASGADRANEQFF
DNA: TGCGCCAGCGGAGCGGACAGGGCGAATGAGCAGTTCTTC
size: NA
D: TRBD1
J: TRBJ2-1
V: TRBV5-1

CDR3: CASARQGFYNEQFF
DNA: TGTGCCAGCGCGCGACAGGGCTTTTACAATGAGCAGTTCTTC
size: NA
D: NA
J: TRBJ2-1
V: TRBV21-1

CDR3: CASSPEGPLFF
DNA: TGTGCCAGCAGCCCTGAGGGCCCCCTGTTCTTC
size: NA
D: NA
J: TRBJ2-1
V: TRBV14

CDR3: CASSEAGGYNLAKNIQYF
DNA: TGTGCCAGCAGTGAAGCGGGGGGGTATAATTTAGCCAAAAACATTCAGTACTTC
size: NA
D: TRBD2
J: TRBJ2-4
V: TRBV2

CDR3: CSSHTSGLNIQYF
DNA: TGTTCCAGCCATACGTCAGGGCTAAACATTCAGTACTTC
size: few
D: NA
J: TRBJ2-4
V: TRBV7-9

CDR3: CASSLEGRGGADTQYF
DNA: TGCGCCAGCAGCTTGGAAGGGAGGGGAGGCGCAGATACGCAGTATTTT
size: NA
D: TRBD2
J: TRBJ2-3
V: TRBV5-1

CDR3: CASSIAGGQGTQYF
DNA: TGTGCCAGTAGTATCGCAGGGGGCCAAGGGACCCAGTACTTC
size: once
D: TRBD1
J: TRBJ2-5
V: TRBV19

CDR3: CASSYVSTGDVLTF
DNA: TGTGCCAGCAGTTACGTTTCAACAGGGGACGTCCTCACCTTC
size: once
D: TRBD1
J: TRBJ1-2
V: TRBV6-5

CDR3: CASSQEGRLAGFTDTQYF
DNA: TGCGCCAGCAGCCAAGAGGGAAGGCTAGCGGGGTTCACAGATACGCAGTATTTT
size: NA
D: TRBD2
J: TRBJ2-3
V: TRBV4-1

CDR3: CASSHRRGYGYTF
DNA: TGTGCCAGCAGCCACCGAAGGGGGTATGGCTACACCTTC
size: NA
D: NA
J: TRBJ1-2
V: TRBV28

CDR3: CASSRTSGGFEQYF
DNA: TGTGCCAGCAGCCGGACTAGCGGAGGATTCGAGCAGTACTTC
size: NA
D: TRBD2
J: TRBJ2-7
V: TRBV7-9

CDR3: CASSYGETYEQYF
DNA: TGTGCCAGCAGTTACGGGGAGACCTACGAGCAGTACTTC
size: NA
D: NA
J: TRBJ2-7
V: TRBV27

CDR3: CASSFNGLAGYEQFF
DNA: TGTGCCAGCAGCTTTAATGGACTAGCAGGCTATGAGCAGTTCTTC
size: NA
D: TRBD2
J: TRBJ2-1
V: TRBV7-2

CDR3: CASSQETSGSDYGYTF
DNA: TGCGCCAGCAGCCAAGAGACGTCGGGGTCCGACTATGGCTACACCTTC
size: few
D: NA
J: TRBJ1-2
V: TRBV4-3